This TCR beta chain is drawn from a study of shared clonotypes between healthy human individuals. Clones were read by immunoSEQ multiplex PCR, and TCRdb kept only the in-frame ones, dropping some. In the table there are more than 500,000 clones, 90% to 95% of which are singletons. The CDR3 contains 9 residues. CD8 cells regarded as naive lacked CD45RO, were positively chosen for CCR7, and omitted terminally differentiated effector memory CD45RA+ cells. Sequenced: naive CD8+ T cells sorted from blood. This sequence was found in a woman in her 30s in good health. This chain uses TRBV21-1 with TRBJ1-6. TRBV21-1 is a pseudogene segment. The CDR3 DNA is TGTGCCAGCCCCTTACCCCTCCACTTT. The encoded protein is CASPLPLHF.